Presented here are 5 T cell receptor beta chains from one specimen sequenced in a study of graft-versus-host responses after intestinal transplantation. Sequencing was performed with immunoSEQ multiplex PCR; in TCRdb, only in-frame clones are kept and a portion is missing. Of about 86,000 clones listed, around nine tenths are singletons. These TCRs are of unknown antigen specificity. The sequencing here drew on unstimulated CD8+ T cells sorted from spleen or lymph node cells, taken before intestinal transplant. The receptors shown here come from a human donor who received an intestinal transplant.

V usage is TRBV27 and J usage is TRBJ2-3, with TRBD2 matching over 8 bases. With V trimmed by 3 bases and J by 0 bases, 11 bases remained unmatched. Germline loops: CDR1 MNHEY, CDR2 SMNVEV (reference sequence). The CDR3 is 18 amino acids. The CDR3 DNA follows: TGTGCCAGCAGTTTTTCAGCGGGAGCCATTCCTAGCACAGATACGCAGTATTTT. Translation gives CASSFSAGAIPSTDTQYF.

The rearrangement uses TRBV4-3 and TRBJ1-5; D might be TRBD1 (6 bases). This CDR3 region has 15 residues. Per the germline V gene, CDR1 is LGHNA and CDR2 is YSLEER. V lost 0 bases and J lost 8, with 14 bases in between. The DNA of the CDR3 is TGCGCCAGCAGCCAAGATACGGGACAAGAGGAGCCCCAGCATTTT. It is translated as CASSQDTGQEEPQHF.

The V call is TRBV10-1, the J call TRBJ1-1; 7 nucleotides line up with TRBD1. The V gene's germline CDR1 is WNHNN and CDR2 SYGVQD (reference sequence). V was clipped by 4 bases and J by 7 bases; unmatched bases: 3. The CDR3 has 12 residues. CDR3 in DNA: TGCGCCAGCAGTGCACCAGGGGGTGAAGCTTTCTTT. It translates to CASSAPGGEAFF.

This chain joins TRBV10-3 and TRBJ1-1; TRBD1 matches 9 bases. Germline V gene lookup returns CDR1 ENHRY and CDR2 SYGVKD. The V gene end was trimmed by 4 bases and the J gene end by 1 base; junction bases not matched to a gene: 4. This CDR3 spans 15 amino acids. CDR3 sequence: CAISGKQGANTEAFF. CDR3 nucleotide sequence: TGTGCCATCAGTGGTAAACAGGGGGCGAACACTGAAGCTTTCTTT.

The genes are TRBV7-9 and TRBJ2-1; D gene unclear. The length of the CDR3 is 13 residues. CDR1 and CDR2 (germline): SEHNR, FQNEAQ (reference sequence). V lost 5 bases to trimming and J lost 8 bases, with 13 bases between them. The CDR3 sequence: CASSAQLKDEQFF. As DNA, the CDR3 is TGTGCCAGCAGCGCCCAACTAAAGGATGAGCAGTTCTTC.